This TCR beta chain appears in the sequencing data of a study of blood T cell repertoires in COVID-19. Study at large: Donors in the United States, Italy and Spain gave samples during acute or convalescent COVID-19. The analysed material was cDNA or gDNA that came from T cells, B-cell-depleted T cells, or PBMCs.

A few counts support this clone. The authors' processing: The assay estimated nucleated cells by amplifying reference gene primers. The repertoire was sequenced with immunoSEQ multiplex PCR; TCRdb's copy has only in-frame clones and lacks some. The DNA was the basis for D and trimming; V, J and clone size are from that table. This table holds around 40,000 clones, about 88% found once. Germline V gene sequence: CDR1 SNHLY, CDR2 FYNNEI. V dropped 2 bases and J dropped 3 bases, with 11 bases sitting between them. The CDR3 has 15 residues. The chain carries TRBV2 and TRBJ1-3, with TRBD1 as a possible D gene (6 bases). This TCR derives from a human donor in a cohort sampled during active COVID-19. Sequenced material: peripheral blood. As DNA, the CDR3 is TGTGCCAGCAGTGAATGGGCAGGGGTTGGAAACACCATATATTTT. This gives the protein CASSEWAGVGNTIYF.